One and the same sample provided the 5 T cell receptor beta chains below, sequenced in a study of shared clonotypes between healthy human individuals (dated by TCRdb to 2020 to 2021). The method was the immunoSEQ multiplex PCR assay. Drawn from immuneACCESS, this table holds only the in-frame rearrangements with V and J called that TCRdb kept. Clones are partly lost; checked studies trace under half to an unresolved V gene and leave the rest unexplained. For this sample the table gives roughly 1,000,000 clones, of which 75% to 85% were detected only once. In total, the top ten clones hold 0.52% of the sample. The specimen was memory CD4+ T cells from PBMCs. Sample cell subset or site, as interpreted from the label and publication: CD45RA-negative fraction. These receptors were taken from a man between 18 and 35 years old in good health. Some clones in this sample may be carry-over from other donors' samples.

This chain joins TRBV2 and TRBJ1-1; unclear D gene. In germline, CDR1 is SNHLY, CDR2 FYNNEI. Trimming stripped 8 bases from V and 5 bases from J, with 15 bases between. The CDR3 totals 13 residues. The CDR3: CASGPFSGTEAFF. The CDR3 bases are TGTGCCAGCGGACCTTTTTCGGGTACTGAAGCTTTCTTT.

This clone turned up a few times. J is TRBJ2-6 and V is TRBV19, with 7 positions matching TRBD2. The germline V gene encodes CDR1 LNHDA and CDR2 SQIVND (reference sequence). The CDR3 runs 16 residues. Unmatched junction bases numbered 9, after V lost 6 bases and J lost 4 bases. The CDR3 bases are TGTGCCAGTAGCCCCCAGGCGGGAGCCGGGGCCAACGTCCTGACTTTC. Its protein is CASSPQAGAGANVLTF. Variable domain in full (rest from reference TRBV19 and TRBJ2-6): DGGITQSPKYLFRKEGQNVTLSCEQNLNHDAMYWYRQDPGQGLRLIYYSQIVNDFQKGDIAEGYSVSREKKESFPLTVTSAQKNPTAFYLCASSPQAGAGANVLTFGAGSRLTVL.

The V gene is TRBV6-1, the J gene TRBJ1-5; D is unresolved. V lost 3 bases, J lost 1 base, and 13 bases lay in between. Germline V gene sequence: CDR1 MNHNS, CDR2 SASEGT. The CDR3 totals 16 residues. The CDR3: CASSDTRVLSNQPQHF. CDR3 bases: TGTGCCAGCAGTGACACGCGGGTTTTGAGCAATCAGCCCCAGCATTTT.

V is TRBV27 and J is TRBJ1-3; no clear D. The length of the CDR3 is 15 residues. V lost 3 bases and J lost 0, with 9 bases in between. Germline CDR1 is MNHEY and CDR2 is SMNVEV (reference sequence). The CDR3 nucleotides are TGTGCCAGCAGTTTCCAGGTCAGCTCTGGAAACACCATATATTTT. Translation: CASSFQVSSGNTIYF.

The chain recombines TRBV27 with TRBJ2-5; tentatively, D is TRBD2 (5 bases). CDR1 MNHEY and CDR2 SMNVEV come from the germline V gene (reference sequence). This CDR3 is built from 16 residues. V was pared by 4 bases and J by 7 bases, with 22 bases between. The CDR3 DNA reads as TGTGCCAGCAGTTCTGGTAGCGTGGCTGGGTTTGGGACCCAGTACTTC. It codes for CASSSGSVAGFGTQYF.